This TCR beta chain was profiled in a study of blood T cells in healthy people across ages. Broader study findings: The recorded TCR beta diversity per million T cells decreased in a roughly linear manner with age. Higher diversity, along with more naive CD4+ cells, distinguished long-lived donors from aged donors.

A second 7 to 11 cycle PCR used barcoded and J-beta primers. Template switching added a 12-random-nucleotide identifier to every cDNA molecule. From the 5' RACE reads, TCRdb called clonotypes with MiXCR, one entry per CDR3 protein. The repertoire holds 600,000 to 850,000 distinct CDR3 sequences, with around 46% as singletons. As regards this clonotype: Its target is not known. One end of the junction is discordant with germline, which a read error may explain.

This CDR3 is built from 13 residues. Germline CDR1 MGHDK, CDR2 SYGVNS. The J gene is TRBJ1-6, the V gene TRBV25-1; the D gene is possibly TRBD1 (5 bases). Sequences were obtained from blood. The source is a woman in her sixties or seventies in good health. For the CDR3, the DNA is TGTCCCAGGCGACAGACTGATAATTCACCCCTCCACTTT. It specifies CPRRQTDNSPLHF. Full variable domain (outside the CDR3, taken from reference TRBV25-1 and TRBJ1-6): EADIYQTPRYLVIGTGKKITLECSQTMGHDKMYWYQQDPGMELHLIHYSYGVNSTEKGDLSSESTVSRIRTEHFPLTLESARPSHTSQYLCPRRQTDNSPLHFGNGTRLTVT.